Listed below are T cell receptor beta chains from one sample, sequenced in a study of T cell responses to AZD1222 COVID-19 vaccine. The method was immunoSEQ multiplex PCR; TCRdb's version includes in-frame clones alone and lacks a portion of them. In the table there are more than 150,000 clones, roughly 93% of which are singletons. Sequences were derived from peripheral blood, sampled on day 0 of AZD1222 vaccination. Receptor source: an adult in good health. Each CDR3 is given with its conserved first and last residue. Fields, in order: clone size, D gene, V gene, J gene, CDR3 DNA, CDR3 protein. The D gene is left open where the match is weak. Clone size is not always given. Where it is, it says once, few, many or a class for expanded clones.

abundance: NA
d_gene: NA
v_gene: TRBV5-8
j_gene: TRBJ2-7
CDR3nt: TGTGCCAGCAGCTGGGACTACGAGCAGTACTTC
CDR3aa: CASSWDYEQYF

abundance: NA
d_gene: NA
v_gene: TRBV27
j_gene: TRBJ1-5
CDR3nt: TGTGCCAGCAGTCCGGATGGGGGGGCATATAGCAATCAGCCCCAGCATTTT
CDR3aa: CASSPDGGAYSNQPQHF

abundance: NA
d_gene: NA
v_gene: TRBV20-1
j_gene: TRBJ2-1
CDR3nt: TGCAGTGCTAGAGCATACAATGAGCAGTTCTTC
CDR3aa: CSARAYNEQFF

abundance: NA
d_gene: NA
v_gene: TRBV7-9
j_gene: TRBJ2-5
CDR3nt: TGTGCCAGCAGCCATTGGAGGCAGCAAGAGACCCAGTACTTC
CDR3aa: CASSHWRQQETQYF

abundance: once
d_gene: NA
v_gene: TRBV5-5
j_gene: TRBJ2-1
CDR3nt: TGTGCCAGCAGCTGGGCCAATCCGGGGACTTCCTACAATGAGCAGTTCTTC
CDR3aa: CASSWANPGTSYNEQFF

abundance: NA
d_gene: NA
v_gene: TRBV7-9
j_gene: TRBJ1-2
CDR3nt: TGTGCCAGCAACCCCGGAAAACCAGGGGCAGGATTCACCTTC
CDR3aa: CASNPGKPGAGFTF

abundance: NA
d_gene: NA
v_gene: TRBV9
j_gene: TRBJ2-7
CDR3nt: TGTGCCAGCAGCGTAGGAGGGTCCTACGAGCAGTACTTC
CDR3aa: CASSVGGSYEQYF

abundance: NA
d_gene: NA
v_gene: TRBV10-2
j_gene: TRBJ2-3
CDR3nt: TGCGCCAGCAGTGGAGGGCAAGCTACGCAGTATTTT
CDR3aa: CASSGGQATQYF

abundance: once
d_gene: NA
v_gene: TRBV20-1
j_gene: TRBJ1-1
CDR3nt: TGCAGTGCTAGTCGGGGGGTAGGCACTGAAGCTTTCTTT
CDR3aa: CSASRGVGTEAFF

abundance: NA
d_gene: NA
v_gene: TRBV11-1
j_gene: TRBJ2-7
CDR3nt: TGTGCCAGCAGCTGGGAGAGCTCCTACGAGCAGTACTTC
CDR3aa: CASSWESSYEQYF

abundance: NA
d_gene: NA
v_gene: TRBV29-1
j_gene: TRBJ2-3
CDR3nt: TGCAGCGGACGGAAGAACACAGATACGCAGTATTTT
CDR3aa: CSGRKNTDTQYF

abundance: once
d_gene: NA
v_gene: TRBV5-1
j_gene: TRBJ2-7
CDR3nt: TGCGCCAGCAGCTTGGATCTCGGCAGTTCTTCACACGAGCAGTACTTC
CDR3aa: CASSLDLGSSSHEQYF

abundance: NA
d_gene: NA
v_gene: TRBV14
j_gene: TRBJ2-7
CDR3nt: TGTGCCAGCAGCCAACTGGCAGGGGGGACCTACGAGCAGTACTTC
CDR3aa: CASSQLAGGTYEQYF

abundance: NA
d_gene: TRBD1
v_gene: TRBV12-5
j_gene: TRBJ2-7
CDR3nt: TGTGCTAGTGGTTCATCACAGGGGTCCGCCTCCTACGAGCAGTACTTC
CDR3aa: CASGSSQGSASYEQYF

abundance: NA
d_gene: NA
v_gene: TRBV7-6
j_gene: TRBJ1-6
CDR3nt: TGTGCCAGCAGCTTAAGGCAGGGAGGTTCACCCCTCCACTTT
CDR3aa: CASSLRQGGSPLHF

abundance: NA
d_gene: NA
v_gene: TRBV27
j_gene: TRBJ1-1
CDR3nt: TGTGCCAGCAGTCTCCGACCGACGGGGATGACGGAATCTTTCTTT
CDR3aa: CASSLRPTGMTESFF

abundance: NA
d_gene: TRBD1
v_gene: TRBV5-1
j_gene: TRBJ1-2
CDR3nt: TGCGCCAGCAGCCCCCCGGGACAGAACTATGGCTACACCTTC
CDR3aa: CASSPPGQNYGYTF

abundance: many
d_gene: NA
v_gene: TRBV7-8
j_gene: TRBJ1-4
CDR3nt: TGTGCCAGCAGCTCTAGGAGACAGGCAAACTTGGAAAAACTGTTTTTT
CDR3aa: CASSSRRQANLEKLFF

abundance: NA
d_gene: NA
v_gene: TRBV27
j_gene: TRBJ2-1
CDR3nt: TGTGCCAGCAGTACCCCGGACAGCTCCTACAATGAGCAGTTCTTC
CDR3aa: CASSTPDSSYNEQFF

abundance: once
d_gene: TRBD1
v_gene: TRBV7-3
j_gene: TRBJ1-1
CDR3nt: TGTGCCAGCAGCTCCGGGACAGGCACTGAAGCTTTCTTT
CDR3aa: CASSSGTGTEAFF

abundance: NA
d_gene: TRBD2
v_gene: TRBV2
j_gene: TRBJ2-5
CDR3nt: TGTGCCAGCAGTGACGAAGCGGGGGGGTTGGGGACCCAGTACTTC
CDR3aa: CASSDEAGGLGTQYF

abundance: NA
d_gene: NA
v_gene: TRBV7-2
j_gene: TRBJ2-3
CDR3nt: TGTGCCAGCAGCTTAGCTAGCAGGTCGTCAGATACGCAGTATTTT
CDR3aa: CASSLASRSSDTQYF

abundance: NA
d_gene: NA
v_gene: TRBV11-3
j_gene: TRBJ2-7
CDR3nt: TGTGCCAGCAGCTTAGAAACAGGATACGAGCAGTACTTC
CDR3aa: CASSLETGYEQYF

abundance: NA
d_gene: NA
v_gene: TRBV7-6
j_gene: TRBJ2-2
CDR3nt: TGTGCCAGCAGCCCCAAAACAGAGAACACCGGGGAGCTGTTTTTT
CDR3aa: CASSPKTENTGELFF

abundance: NA
d_gene: NA
v_gene: TRBV7-9
j_gene: TRBJ1-1
CDR3nt: TGTGCCAGCAGACCCGGACAGTACGCTGAAGCTTTCTTT
CDR3aa: CASRPGQYAEAFF

abundance: NA
d_gene: NA
v_gene: TRBV18
j_gene: TRBJ1-2
CDR3nt: TGTGCCAGCTCGCCGAGTAGGTCCTGGTCCGATGGCTACACCTTC
CDR3aa: CASSPSRSWSDGYTF

abundance: NA
d_gene: NA
v_gene: TRBV7-9
j_gene: TRBJ1-2
CDR3nt: TGTGCCAGCAGCCTCCAAGCGGTCGATGGCTACACCTTC
CDR3aa: CASSLQAVDGYTF

abundance: NA
d_gene: NA
v_gene: TRBV10-3
j_gene: TRBJ2-7
CDR3nt: TGTGCCATCAGTGGATCGGGAATCGACGAGCAGTACTTC
CDR3aa: CAISGSGIDEQYF

abundance: NA
d_gene: TRBD2
v_gene: TRBV6-2/TRBV6-3
j_gene: TRBJ2-7
CDR3nt: TGTGCCAGCAGTTCGCCGGGGGGGGCCGCTTACGAGCAGTACTTC
CDR3aa: CASSSPGGAAYEQYF

abundance: NA
d_gene: TRBD1
v_gene: TRBV6-5
j_gene: TRBJ2-3
CDR3nt: TGTGCCAGCAGTTTCATCGGACAGGGGGCCGTAGATACGCAGTATTTT
CDR3aa: CASSFIGQGAVDTQYF

abundance: NA
d_gene: NA
v_gene: TRBV6-5
j_gene: TRBJ1-1
CDR3nt: TGTGCCAGCAGTTTTGGGGGAAACACTGAAGCTTTCTTT
CDR3aa: CASSFGGNTEAFF

abundance: NA
d_gene: TRBD1
v_gene: TRBV9
j_gene: TRBJ2-2
CDR3nt: TGTGCCAGCAGCGTAAAGGACAGGGCCTACACCGGGGAGCTGTTTTTT
CDR3aa: CASSVKDRAYTGELFF

abundance: NA
d_gene: NA
v_gene: TRBV24-1
j_gene: TRBJ2-3
CDR3nt: TGTGCCACCAGTGATCCGACAGGGCGGGACACAGATACGCAGTATTTT
CDR3aa: CATSDPTGRDTDTQYF

abundance: NA
d_gene: TRBD1
v_gene: TRBV7-9
j_gene: TRBJ2-7
CDR3nt: TGTGCCAGCAGCTCAGGGACAGGGGAGTACGAGCAGTACTTC
CDR3aa: CASSSGTGEYEQYF

abundance: NA
d_gene: NA
v_gene: TRBV5-1
j_gene: TRBJ1-6
CDR3nt: TGCGCCAGCAGCTTGCAGGGCGGGGAGGGTAATTCACCCCTCCACTTT
CDR3aa: CASSLQGGEGNSPLHF

abundance: NA
d_gene: TRBD2
v_gene: TRBV9
j_gene: TRBJ2-7
CDR3nt: TGTGCCAGCAGCGTCGGCGCGGGAGGGCCTGGGTCCTACGAGCAGTACTTC
CDR3aa: CASSVGAGGPGSYEQYF

abundance: NA
d_gene: TRBD1
v_gene: TRBV5-1
j_gene: TRBJ2-4
CDR3nt: TGCGCCAGCAGCGGGGGGACAGGCCGGTACATTCAGTACTTC
CDR3aa: CASSGGTGRYIQYF

abundance: NA
d_gene: NA
v_gene: TRBV9
j_gene: TRBJ2-6
CDR3nt: TGTGCCAGCAGCGTAGCTTTGGCCGGGGCCAACGTCCTGACTTTC
CDR3aa: CASSVALAGANVLTF

abundance: NA
d_gene: NA
v_gene: TRBV9
j_gene: TRBJ2-1
CDR3nt: TGTGCCAGCAGCGTAGGTAGTTTCCCCATCAATGAGCAGTTCTTC
CDR3aa: CASSVGSFPINEQFF

abundance: once
d_gene: TRBD1
v_gene: TRBV9
j_gene: TRBJ1-2
CDR3nt: TGTGCCAGCAGCATAAGACCGGGACAGGGAACTTATGGCTACACCTTC
CDR3aa: CASSIRPGQGTYGYTF

abundance: NA
d_gene: NA
v_gene: TRBV2
j_gene: TRBJ2-2
CDR3nt: TGTGCCAGCAGAAAGACAGCCACCGGGGAGCTGTTTTTT
CDR3aa: CASRKTATGELFF

abundance: NA
d_gene: TRBD2
v_gene: TRBV2
j_gene: TRBJ2-2
CDR3nt: TGTGCCACCACACTAGCGGGAGTCACCGGGGAGCTGTTTTTT
CDR3aa: CATTLAGVTGELFF